This TCR beta chain was captured by sequencing in a study of blood T cell repertoires in COVID-19. Study-level background: Sample material is recorded as cDNA or gDNA derived from T cells, B-cell-depleted T cells, or PBMCs.

Produced via immunoSEQ multiplex PCR; TCRdb's table is partial and in-frame only. The table lists 120,000 to 150,000 clones, approximately 80% of them singletons. Losses at the gene ends were 5 bases for V and 5 bases for J; bases not matched to a gene: 9. There are 15 residues in the CDR3. Germline CDR1 LNHDA, CDR2 SQIVND (reference sequence). This clone was found once. The sample comprised peripheral blood. This sequence originates from a woman aged 50 to 60 in a cohort sampled during active or convalescent COVID-19. J is TRBJ2-3 and V is TRBV19; 8 bases match TRBD2. As DNA, the CDR3 is TGTGCCAGTAGTGCACCGACTAGCGTGGGAGATACGCAGTATTTT. Its translation is CASSAPTSVGDTQYF. The full variable domain, in which reference TRBV19 and TRBJ2-3 provide the parts outside the CDR3, is DGGITQSPKYLFRKEGQNVTLSCEQNLNHDAMYWYRQDPGQGLRLIYYSQIVNDFQKGDIAEGYSVSREKKESFPLTVTSAQKNPTAFYLCASSAPTSVGDTQYFGPGTRLTVL.